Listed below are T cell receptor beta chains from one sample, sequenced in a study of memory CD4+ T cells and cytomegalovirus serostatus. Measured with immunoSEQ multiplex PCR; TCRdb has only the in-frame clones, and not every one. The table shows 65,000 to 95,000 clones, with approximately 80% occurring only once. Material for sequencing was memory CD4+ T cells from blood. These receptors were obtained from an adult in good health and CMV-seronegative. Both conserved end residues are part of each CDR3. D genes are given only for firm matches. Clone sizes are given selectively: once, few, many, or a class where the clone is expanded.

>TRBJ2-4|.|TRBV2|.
TGTGCCAGCAGTGGCTGGACTGACACCCGGCAAAAGGGTGTCAAAAACATTCAGTACTTC
CASSGWTDTRQKGVKNIQYF
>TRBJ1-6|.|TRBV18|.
TGTGCCAGCTCACCCTCCAGGGGTGTAAAGAATTCACCCCTCCACTTT
CASSPSRGVKNSPLHF
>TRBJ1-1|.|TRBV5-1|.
TGCGCCAGCAGCTTGGACACGAGGAACACTGAAGCTTTCTTT
CASSLDTRNTEAFF
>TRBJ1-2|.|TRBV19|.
TGTGCCAGTAGTATAGACTTCAGGGGAACGGTTGGCTACACCTTC
CASSIDFRGTVGYTF
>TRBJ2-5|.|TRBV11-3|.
TGTGCCAGCAGGAGGGGAGCGCAAGAGACCCAGTACTTC
CASRRGAQETQYF
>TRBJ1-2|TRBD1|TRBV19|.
TGTGCCAGTAGTACGGGACTGCAGGGGGTTGGCTACACCTTC
CASSTGLQGVGYTF
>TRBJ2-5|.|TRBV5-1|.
TGTGCCAGCAGCTTGGTCGGACAGCAAGAGACCCAGTACTTC
CASSLVGQQETQYF
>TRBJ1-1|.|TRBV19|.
TGTGCCAGTATCAAGGGCATGCGGAACACTGAAGCTTTCTTT
CASIKGMRNTEAFF
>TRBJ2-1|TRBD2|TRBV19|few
TGTGCCAGTAGTATGTCCCCCTCCGGCGGGGGGAACTACAATGAGCAGTTCTTC
CASSMSPSGGGNYNEQFF
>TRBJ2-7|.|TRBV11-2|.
TGTGCCAGCAGCTTTGTCGGCAACGAGCAGTACTTC
CASSFVGNEQYF
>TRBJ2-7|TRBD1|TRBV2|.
TGTGCCAGCAGCGACGTACCGGGACAGGGGGCCGGGGAGCAGTACTTC
CASSDVPGQGAGEQYF
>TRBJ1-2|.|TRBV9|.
TGTGCCAGCAGCGGACGACACGCTAACTATGGCTACACCTTC
CASSGRHANYGYTF
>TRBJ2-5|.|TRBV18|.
TGTGCCAGCTCCCCTTTGACACTCACACAAGAGACCCAGTACTTC
CASSPLTLTQETQYF
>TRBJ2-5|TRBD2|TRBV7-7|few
TGTGCTAGCCCCTGTGGGGGGGTAGAGACCCAGTACTTC
CASPCGGVETQYF
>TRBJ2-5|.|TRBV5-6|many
TGTGCCAGCAGCAAGAGCCTTCAAGAGACCCAGTACTTC
CASSKSLQETQYF
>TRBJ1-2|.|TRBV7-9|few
TGTGCCAGCAGCTCCCTGGCAGGGGCGGCCTATGGCTACACCTTC
CASSSLAGAAYGYTF
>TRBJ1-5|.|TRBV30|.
TGTGCCTGGAGTAGTCAGCTTATCAATCAGCCCCAGCATTTT
CAWSSQLINQPQHF
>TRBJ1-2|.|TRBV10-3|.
TGTGCCATCAGTGGGGTAGACTATGGCTACACCTTC
CAISGVDYGYTF
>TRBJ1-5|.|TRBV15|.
TGTGCCACCAGCAGAGATCGCTACAGGAAAAATCAGCCCCAGCATTTT
CATSRDRYRKNQPQHF
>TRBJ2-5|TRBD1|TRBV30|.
TGTGCCTGGAGTGTACAGGGGGCCCAGGGGACCCAGTACTTC
CAWSVQGAQGTQYF
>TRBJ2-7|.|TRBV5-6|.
TGTGCCAGCAGCCCGGCGGGGCGCTACGAGCAGTACTTC
CASSPAGRYEQYF
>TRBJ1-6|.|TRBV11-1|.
TGTGCCAGCAGCTACACAAGGAGCTCCTATAATTCACCCCTCCACTTT
CASSYTRSSYNSPLHF
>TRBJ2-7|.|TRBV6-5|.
TGTGCCACCTCCCGGACTGGAAGAGACTACGAGCAGTACTTC
CATSRTGRDYEQYF
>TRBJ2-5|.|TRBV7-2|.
TGTGCCAGCAGCTCCCAGTATGGGACCCAGTACTTC
CASSSQYGTQYF
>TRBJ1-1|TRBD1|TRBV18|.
TGTGCCAGCTCATCCAAGTCCCGGGACAGGAACCCTGAAGCTTTCTTT
CASSSKSRDRNPEAFF
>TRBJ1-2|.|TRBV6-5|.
TGTGCCACCATAGTAGTTCCGGGACACCCTGGAGGCTACACCTTC
CATIVVPGHPGGYTF
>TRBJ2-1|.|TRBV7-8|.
TGTGCCAGCAGCTTAGGTAGTCTCTCTAGCCGTGAGCAGTTCTTC
CASSLGSLSSREQFF
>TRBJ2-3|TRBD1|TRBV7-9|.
TGTGCCAGCAGCCTGGGACAGGGGAATACGCAGTATTTT
CASSLGQGNTQYF
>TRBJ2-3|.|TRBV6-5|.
TGTGCCAGCAGCTCGAGTGGGGATACGCAGTATTTT
CASSSSGDTQYF
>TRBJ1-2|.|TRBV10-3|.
TGTGCCATCAGTGAGGATGGTAACTATGGCTACACCTTC
CAISEDGNYGYTF
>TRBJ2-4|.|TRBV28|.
TGTGCCAGCAGTCACGGGACACTCAAAAACATTCAGTACTTC
CASSHGTLKNIQYF
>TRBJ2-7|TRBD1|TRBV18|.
TGTGCCAGCTCACCACCGCAGGGGGCGCTTTACGAGCAGTACTTC
CASSPPQGALYEQYF
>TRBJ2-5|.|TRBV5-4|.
TGTGCCAGCCTCACCTGGGGTTTGCAAGAGACCCAGTACTTC
CASLTWGLQETQYF
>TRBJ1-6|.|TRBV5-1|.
TGCGCCAGCAGCTTGGAATATAGAGGGAATTCACCCCTCCACTTT
CASSLEYRGNSPLHF
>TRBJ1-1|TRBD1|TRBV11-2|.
TGTGCCAGCAGCTCACCGACAGGGAAAAAAGCTGAAGCTTTCTTT
CASSSPTGKKAEAFF
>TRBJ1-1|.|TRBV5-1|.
TGCGCCAGCAGCCCCCGGACGGAGCAGAACACTGAAGCTTTCTTT
CASSPRTEQNTEAFF
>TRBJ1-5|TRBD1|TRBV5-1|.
TGCGCCAGCAGCGCTGGACAGGGGTCCAGGCCCCAGCATTTT
CASSAGQGSRPQHF
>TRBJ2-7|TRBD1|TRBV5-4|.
TGTGCCAGCAGCCCGGGGACAGGAAACGTCGCCGAGCAGTACTTC
CASSPGTGNVAEQYF
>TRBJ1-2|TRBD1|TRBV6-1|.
TGTGCCAGCAGTGACCCCGGGACAGGGGGCTCCAGTAACTATGGCTACACCTTC
CASSDPGTGGSSNYGYTF
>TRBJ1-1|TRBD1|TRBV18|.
TGTGCCAGCTCACCGGCAGGGGGCATGAACACTGAAGCTTTCTTT
CASSPAGGMNTEAFF
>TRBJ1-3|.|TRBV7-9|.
TGTGCCAGTCAGTACTCTGGAAACACCATATATTTT
CASQYSGNTIYF
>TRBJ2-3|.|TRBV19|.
TGTGCCAGTAGTATAGGGGGGTATAGCACAGATACGCAGTATTTT
CASSIGGYSTDTQYF
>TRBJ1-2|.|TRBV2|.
TGTGCCAGCAGTGCGAACAGTGGTCAGGATGGCTACACCTTC
CASSANSGQDGYTF
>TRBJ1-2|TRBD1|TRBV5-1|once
TGCGCCAGCAGCTATATACACTCCGGGACAGGGGTTGGTGGCTACACCTTC
CASSYIHSGTGVGGYTF
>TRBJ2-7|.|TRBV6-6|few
TGTGCCAGCAGTTACTCAACCGGACTTGGGAGCGAGCAGTACTTC
CASSYSTGLGSEQYF
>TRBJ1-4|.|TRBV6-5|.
TGTGCCAGCAGGCGGACTGGGGAAGGGGAAAAACTGTTTTTT
CASRRTGEGEKLFF